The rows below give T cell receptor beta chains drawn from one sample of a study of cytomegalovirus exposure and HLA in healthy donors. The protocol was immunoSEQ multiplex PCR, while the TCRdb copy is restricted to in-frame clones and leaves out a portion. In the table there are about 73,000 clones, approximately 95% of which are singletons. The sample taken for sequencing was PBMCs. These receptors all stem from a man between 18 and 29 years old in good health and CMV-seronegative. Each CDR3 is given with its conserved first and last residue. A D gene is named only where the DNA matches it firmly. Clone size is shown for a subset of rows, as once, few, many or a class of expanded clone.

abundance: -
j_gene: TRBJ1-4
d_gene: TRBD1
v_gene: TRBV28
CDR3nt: TGTGCCAGCAGTTTGTTGGGACAGGCCATAAATGAAAAACTGTTTTTT
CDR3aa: CASSLLGQAINEKLFF

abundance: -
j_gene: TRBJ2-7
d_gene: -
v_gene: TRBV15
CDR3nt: TGTGCCACCAGCAGAGATCTAAGCGAGCAGTACTTC
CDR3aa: CATSRDLSEQYF

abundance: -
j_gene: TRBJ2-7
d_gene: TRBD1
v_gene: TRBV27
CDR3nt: TGTGCCACCGCCCCCCGGACAGGGGGTATCCCTCCCTACGAGCAGTACTTC
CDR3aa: CATAPRTGGIPPYEQYF

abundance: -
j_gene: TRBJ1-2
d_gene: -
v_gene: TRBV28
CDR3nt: TGTGCCAGCAGTCCGAACAGGGTTGGCTACACCTTC
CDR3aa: CASSPNRVGYTF

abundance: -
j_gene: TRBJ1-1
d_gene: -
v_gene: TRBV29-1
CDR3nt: TGCAGCGTTGAAGTATATTCGGGGGGCACTGAAGCTTTCTTT
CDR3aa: CSVEVYSGGTEAFF

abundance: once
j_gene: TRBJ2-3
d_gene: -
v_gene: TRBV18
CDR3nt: TGTGCCAGCTCAACGGACAGTGCTAGCACAGATACGCAGTATTTT
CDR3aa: CASSTDSASTDTQYF

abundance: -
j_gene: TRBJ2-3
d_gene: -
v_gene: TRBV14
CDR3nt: TGTGCCAGCAGCTCCAACAGGGTGGGGACGCAGTATTTT
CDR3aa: CASSSNRVGTQYF

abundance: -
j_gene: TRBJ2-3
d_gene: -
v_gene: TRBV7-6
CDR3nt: TGTGCCAGCAGCTTCGGGGTCGGTGATACGCAGTATTTT
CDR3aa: CASSFGVGDTQYF

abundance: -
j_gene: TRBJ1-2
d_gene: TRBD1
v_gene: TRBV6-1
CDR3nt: TGTGCCAGCAAATCGGACAGGAGTTATGGCTACACCTTC
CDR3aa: CASKSDRSYGYTF

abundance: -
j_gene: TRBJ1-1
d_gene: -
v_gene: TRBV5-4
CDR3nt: TGTGCCAACACCTTCAATGGCCGCGGGGTGTTGGACACTGAAGCTTTCTTT
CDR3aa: CANTFNGRGVLDTEAFF

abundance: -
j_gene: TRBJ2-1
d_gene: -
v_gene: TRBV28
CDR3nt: TGTGCCAGCAGTTCCGTGGGGGCTAAGTTCTTC
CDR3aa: CASSSVGAKFF

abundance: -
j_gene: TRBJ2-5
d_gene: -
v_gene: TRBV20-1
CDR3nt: TGCAGTGCTCACAGCCATGAGACCCAGTACTTC
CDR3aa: CSAHSHETQYF

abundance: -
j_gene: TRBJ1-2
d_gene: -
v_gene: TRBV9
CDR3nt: TGTGCCAGCAGCGTAGTAAAGGGGTTGGACTATGGCTACACCTTC
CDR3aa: CASSVVKGLDYGYTF

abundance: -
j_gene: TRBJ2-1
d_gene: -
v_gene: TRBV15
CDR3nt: TGTGCCACCAGCAGAGTGCGCGCGAATGAGCAGTTCTTC
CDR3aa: CATSRVRANEQFF

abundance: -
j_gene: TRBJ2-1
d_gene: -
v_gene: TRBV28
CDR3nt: TGTGCCAGCGGGCCACACAGGTATGAGCAGTTCTTC
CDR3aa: CASGPHRYEQFF

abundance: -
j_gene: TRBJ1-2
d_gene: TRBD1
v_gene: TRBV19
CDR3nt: TGTGCCAGTAGTGACACTAGGGGGCAAGGCGGCTACACCTTC
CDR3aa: CASSDTRGQGGYTF

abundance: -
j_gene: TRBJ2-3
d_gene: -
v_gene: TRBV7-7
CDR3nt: TGTGCCAGCAGCCACGGGAATTCCGATACGCAGTATTTT
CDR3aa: CASSHGNSDTQYF

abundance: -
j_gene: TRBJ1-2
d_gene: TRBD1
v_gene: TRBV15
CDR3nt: TGTGCCACCAGCAGAGAGACAGGGCCTAACTATGGCTACACCTTC
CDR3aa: CATSRETGPNYGYTF

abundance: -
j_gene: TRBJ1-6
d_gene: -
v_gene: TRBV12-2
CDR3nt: TGTGCAAGTCGCTTAGGTCTGGGTGGAGGGTATAATTCACCCCTCCACTTT
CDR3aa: CASRLGLGGGYNSPLHF

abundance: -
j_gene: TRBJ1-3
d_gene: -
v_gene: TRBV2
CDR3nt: TGTGCCAGCAGTGTGGGCCACACCATATATTTT
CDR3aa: CASSVGHTIYF

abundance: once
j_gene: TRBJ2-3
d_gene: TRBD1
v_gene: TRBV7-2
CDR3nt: TGTGCCAGCAGCTTATATGTGGGACAGGGGGCAGCAGATACGCAGTATTTT
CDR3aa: CASSLYVGQGAADTQYF

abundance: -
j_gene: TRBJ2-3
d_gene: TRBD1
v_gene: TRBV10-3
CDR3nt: TGTGCCATCAGTGATTCGGCAGGGGGCAACACAGATACGCAGTATTTT
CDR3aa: CAISDSAGGNTDTQYF